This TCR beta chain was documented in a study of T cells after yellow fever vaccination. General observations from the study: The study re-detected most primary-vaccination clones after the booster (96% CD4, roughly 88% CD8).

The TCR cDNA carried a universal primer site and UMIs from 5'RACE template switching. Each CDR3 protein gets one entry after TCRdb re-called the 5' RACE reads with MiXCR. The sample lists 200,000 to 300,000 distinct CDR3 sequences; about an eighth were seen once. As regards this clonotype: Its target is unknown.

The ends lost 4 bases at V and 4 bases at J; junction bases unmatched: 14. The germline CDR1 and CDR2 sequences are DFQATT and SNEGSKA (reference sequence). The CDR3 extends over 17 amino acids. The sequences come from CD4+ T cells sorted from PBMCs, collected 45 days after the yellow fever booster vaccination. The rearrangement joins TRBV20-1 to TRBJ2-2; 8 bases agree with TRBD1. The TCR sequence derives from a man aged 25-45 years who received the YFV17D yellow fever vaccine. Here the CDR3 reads CSAKIKDRGRVTGELFF. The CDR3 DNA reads TGCAGTGCTAAAATAAAAGACAGGGGCAGGGTCACCGGGGAGCTGTTTTTT.